This record concerns one T cell receptor beta chain sequence. Its antigen is as yet unknown. The data originate from a study of blood T cells in healthy people across ages. This CDR3 has 14 residues. The V end lost 5 bases, the J end lost 1 base, and 11 bases lay between the germline ends. Germline values: CDR1 SQVTM, CDR2 ANQGSEA. Every donor contributed roughly 10 milliliters of peripheral blood by blood draw. Extraction of total RNA produced a minimum of 6 micrograms from each sample. Findings of the study overall: Higher diversity, along with more naive CD4+ cells, distinguished long-lived donors from aged donors.

A second PCR, run for roughly 7 to 12 cycles, used a sample-barcoded 5' primer plus a J-beta primer mix. One entry per CDR3 protein, called by TCRdb with MiXCR from the 5' RACE reads. The sample records some 1,800,000 distinct CDR3 sequences, roughly 43% being singletons. Material: blood. This sequence joins TRBV29-1 and TRBJ2-2; D is perhaps TRBD1 (5 bases). This TCR came from a human donor in good health. The CDR3 is CSVSRQWNTGELFF. The CDR3 DNA is TGCAGCGTTAGTAGACAGTGGAACACCGGGGAGCTGTTTTTT.